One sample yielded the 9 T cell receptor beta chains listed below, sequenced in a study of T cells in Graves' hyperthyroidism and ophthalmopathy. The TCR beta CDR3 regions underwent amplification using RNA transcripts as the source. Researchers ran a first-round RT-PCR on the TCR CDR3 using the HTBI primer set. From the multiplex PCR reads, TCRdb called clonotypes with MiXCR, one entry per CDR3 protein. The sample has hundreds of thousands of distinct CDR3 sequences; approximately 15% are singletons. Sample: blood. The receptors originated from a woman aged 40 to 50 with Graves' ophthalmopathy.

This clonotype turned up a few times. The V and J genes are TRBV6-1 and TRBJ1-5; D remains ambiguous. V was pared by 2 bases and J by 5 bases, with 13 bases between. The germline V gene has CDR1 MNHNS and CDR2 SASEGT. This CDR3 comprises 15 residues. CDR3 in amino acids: CASSERGMRDQPQHF. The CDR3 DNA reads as TGTGCCAGCAGTGAACGAGGGATGAGAGATCAGCCCCAGCATTTT.

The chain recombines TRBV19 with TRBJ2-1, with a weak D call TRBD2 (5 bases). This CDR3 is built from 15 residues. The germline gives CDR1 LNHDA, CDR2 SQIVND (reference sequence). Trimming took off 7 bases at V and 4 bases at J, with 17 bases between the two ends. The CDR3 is CASKWRTGRYNEQFF. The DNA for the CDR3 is TGTGCCAGTAAGTGGAGGACCGGACGATACAATGAGCAGTTCTTC.

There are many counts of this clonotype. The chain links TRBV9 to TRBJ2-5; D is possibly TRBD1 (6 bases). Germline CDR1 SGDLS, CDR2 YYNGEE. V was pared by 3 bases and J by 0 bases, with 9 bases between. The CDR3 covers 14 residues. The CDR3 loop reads CASSAGQYQETQYF. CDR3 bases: TGTGCCAGCAGCGCAGGACAGTACCAAGAGACCCAGTACTTC.

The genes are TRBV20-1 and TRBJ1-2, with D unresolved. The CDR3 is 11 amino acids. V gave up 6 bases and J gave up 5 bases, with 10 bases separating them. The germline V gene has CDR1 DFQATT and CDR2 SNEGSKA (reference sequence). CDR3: CSAVRGYGYTF. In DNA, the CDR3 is TGCAGTGCCGTACGGGGATATGGCTACACCTTC.

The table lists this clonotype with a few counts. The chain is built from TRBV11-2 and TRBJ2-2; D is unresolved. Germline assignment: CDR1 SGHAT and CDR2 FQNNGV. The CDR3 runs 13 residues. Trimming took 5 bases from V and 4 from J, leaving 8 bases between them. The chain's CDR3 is CASSQVFTGELFF. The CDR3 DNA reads TGTGCCAGCAGCCAGGTTTTCACCGGGGAGCTGTTTTTT. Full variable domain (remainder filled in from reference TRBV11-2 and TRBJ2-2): EAGVAQSPRYKIIEKRQSVAFWCNPISGHATLYWYQQILGQGPKLLIQFQNNGVVDDSQLPKDRFSAERLKGVDSTLKIQPAKLEDSAVYLCASSQVFTGELFFGEGSRLTVL.

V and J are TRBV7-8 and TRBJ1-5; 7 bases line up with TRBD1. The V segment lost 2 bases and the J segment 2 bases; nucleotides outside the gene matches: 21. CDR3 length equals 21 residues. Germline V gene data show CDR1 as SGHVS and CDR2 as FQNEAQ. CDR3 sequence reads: CASSLLKRQGPFPSGNQPQHF. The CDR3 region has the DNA TGTGCCAGCAGCTTACTGAAGAGACAGGGCCCATTCCCATCGGGCAATCAGCCCCAGCATTTT.

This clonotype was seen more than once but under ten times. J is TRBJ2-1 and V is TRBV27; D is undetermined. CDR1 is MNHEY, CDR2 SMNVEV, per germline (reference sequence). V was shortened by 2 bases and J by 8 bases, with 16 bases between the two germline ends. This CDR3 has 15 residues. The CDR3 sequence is CASSLDWYLGDEQFF. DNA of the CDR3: TGTGCCAGCAGTTTAGACTGGTACCTCGGCGATGAGCAGTTCTTC.

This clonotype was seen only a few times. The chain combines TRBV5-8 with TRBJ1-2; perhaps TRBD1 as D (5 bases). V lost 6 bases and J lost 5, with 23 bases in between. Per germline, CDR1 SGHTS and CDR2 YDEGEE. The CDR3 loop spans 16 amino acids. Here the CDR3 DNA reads TGTGCCAGCAACTACTTTGGGGAGGGGCCTATGTATGGCTACACCTTC. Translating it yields CASNYFGEGPMYGYTF.

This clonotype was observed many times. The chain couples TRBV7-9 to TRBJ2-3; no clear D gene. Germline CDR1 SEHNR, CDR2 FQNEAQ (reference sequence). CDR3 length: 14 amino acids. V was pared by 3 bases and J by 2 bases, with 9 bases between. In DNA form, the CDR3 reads TGTGCCAGCAGCTTGATAGGACCCACAGATACGCAGTATTTT. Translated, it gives CASSLIGPTDTQYF. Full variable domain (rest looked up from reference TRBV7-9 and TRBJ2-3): DTGVSQNPRHKITKRGQNVTFRCDPISEHNRLYWYRQTLGQGPEFLTYFQNEAQLEKSRLLSDRFSAERPKGSFSTLEIQRTEQGDSAMYLCASSLIGPTDTQYFGPGTRLTVL.